Listed below are T cell receptor beta chains from one sample, sequenced in a study of cytomegalovirus exposure and HLA in healthy donors. Here immunoSEQ multiplex PCR was the method, and the copy in TCRdb shows in-frame clones only, minus some. The top ten clones hold over 1.3% of a sample with approximately 210,000 clones, more than 70% of them seen once. Sequenced material: PBMCs. The receptor source for this set is a woman younger than 35 in good health and CMV-seronegative. Each CDR3 is given with its conserved first and last residue. The order of the fields is CDR3 protein, CDR3 DNA, clone size, J gene, CDR3 length, V gene, D gene. The D gene is left open where the match is weak. Rows may omit the clone size; those that give it use once, few, many or a size class.

CDR3aa: CASSLAGYQETQYF; CDR3nt: TGTGCCAGCAGTCTAGCGGGGTACCAAGAGACCCAGTACTTC; abundance: .; j_gene: TRBJ2-5; len: 14; v_gene: TRBV27; d_gene: TRBD2
CDR3aa: CASSSAVWQGSSTDTQYF; CDR3nt: TGTGCCAGCAGCTCAGCTGTATGGCAGGGGAGTAGCACAGATACGCAGTATTTT; abundance: .; j_gene: TRBJ2-3; len: 18; v_gene: TRBV5-4; d_gene: .
CDR3aa: CASTRTSFRQAFF; CDR3nt: TGTGCCAGTACTCGGACATCCTTCCGACAAGCTTTCTTT; abundance: .; j_gene: TRBJ1-1; len: 13; v_gene: TRBV19; d_gene: .
CDR3aa: CASSATSGGADTQYF; CDR3nt: TGTGCCAGCAGCGCCACTAGCGGGGGGGCAGATACGCAGTATTTT; abundance: .; j_gene: TRBJ2-3; len: 15; v_gene: TRBV6-6; d_gene: TRBD2
CDR3aa: CASTFSNTEAFF; CDR3nt: TGTGCCAGCACTTTCAGTAACACTGAAGCTTTCTTT; abundance: .; j_gene: TRBJ1-1; len: 12; v_gene: TRBV6-6; d_gene: .
CDR3aa: CASSLGTSGYEQYF; CDR3nt: TGCGCCAGCAGCTTAGGGACTAGCGGCTACGAGCAGTACTTC; abundance: .; j_gene: TRBJ2-7; len: 14; v_gene: TRBV5-1; d_gene: TRBD2
CDR3aa: CASSDSNDSRAFF; CDR3nt: TGTGCCAGCAGTGATTCGAACGACAGTCGAGCTTTCTTT; abundance: once; j_gene: TRBJ1-1; len: 13; v_gene: TRBV2; d_gene: .
CDR3aa: CASSGQNIGYTF; CDR3nt: TGTGCCAGCAGTGGGCAGAATATTGGCTACACCTTC; abundance: .; j_gene: TRBJ1-2; len: 12; v_gene: TRBV2; d_gene: .
CDR3aa: CASSPGGVDTEAFF; CDR3nt: TGTGCCAGCTCACCGGGAGGGGTAGACACTGAAGCTTTCTTT; abundance: .; j_gene: TRBJ1-1; len: 14; v_gene: TRBV18; d_gene: .
CDR3aa: CAINSADGTGQPQHF; CDR3nt: TGTGCCATCAATTCGGCCGACGGTACGGGTCAGCCCCAGCATTTT; abundance: .; j_gene: TRBJ1-5; len: 15; v_gene: TRBV10-3; d_gene: .
CDR3aa: CASSLGEYNEQFF; CDR3nt: TGTGCCAGCAGCTTAGGAGAATACAATGAGCAGTTCTTC; abundance: .; j_gene: TRBJ2-1; len: 13; v_gene: TRBV7-7; d_gene: .
CDR3aa: CASSLGTAGYGYTF; CDR3nt: TGTGCCAGCAGCTTAGGGACGGCGGGCTATGGCTACACCTTC; abundance: .; j_gene: TRBJ1-2; len: 14; v_gene: TRBV7-8; d_gene: .
CDR3aa: CASSGGPGNTEAFF; CDR3nt: TGTGCCAGCAGCGGGGGGCCGGGAAACACTGAAGCTTTCTTT; abundance: .; j_gene: TRBJ1-1; len: 14; v_gene: TRBV28; d_gene: .
CDR3aa: CASSDPVEGKWEQYF; CDR3nt: TGCGCCAGCAGCGACCCCGTGGAGGGAAAATGGGAGCAGTACTTC; abundance: .; j_gene: TRBJ2-7; len: 15; v_gene: TRBV5-1; d_gene: .
CDR3aa: CASSWTSGSYNEQFF; CDR3nt: TGTGCCAGCAGTTGGACTAGCGGCTCCTACAATGAGCAGTTCTTC; abundance: .; j_gene: TRBJ2-1; len: 15; v_gene: TRBV6-5; d_gene: TRBD2
CDR3aa: CASSPIQGTNTEAFF; CDR3nt: TGTGCCAGCTCACCTATACAGGGGACGAACACTGAAGCTTTCTTT; abundance: .; j_gene: TRBJ1-1; len: 15; v_gene: TRBV18; d_gene: TRBD1
CDR3aa: CASKGADQGWEKLFF; CDR3nt: TGTGCCAGCAAAGGAGCCGACCAGGGCTGGGAAAAACTGTTTTTT; abundance: .; j_gene: TRBJ1-4; len: 15; v_gene: TRBV2; d_gene: .
CDR3aa: CASSSSLAGLQYF; CDR3nt: TGTGCCAGCAGTTCTAGTCTAGCGGGGTTGCAGTACTTC; abundance: .; j_gene: TRBJ2-7; len: 13; v_gene: TRBV6-5; d_gene: TRBD2
CDR3aa: CASSQFSLRDRAHEQYF; CDR3nt: TGTGCCAGCAGCCAATTTTCCCTCCGGGACAGGGCCCACGAGCAGTACTTC; abundance: .; j_gene: TRBJ2-7; len: 17; v_gene: TRBV14; d_gene: TRBD1
CDR3aa: CASTTPGRGKEGTQYF; CDR3nt: TGTGCCAGCACCACCCCGGGGCGAGGCAAGGAGGGGACGCAGTATTTT; abundance: .; j_gene: TRBJ2-3; len: 16; v_gene: TRBV11-1; d_gene: .
CDR3aa: CASSYRNYGYTF; CDR3nt: TGTGCCAGCAGCTACAGGAACTATGGCTACACCTTC; abundance: .; j_gene: TRBJ1-2; len: 12; v_gene: TRBV7-2; d_gene: .
CDR3aa: CASSPSWTEALYGYTF; CDR3nt: TGTGCCAGCTCACCATCGTGGACAGAGGCCCTCTATGGCTACACCTTC; abundance: once; j_gene: TRBJ1-2; len: 16; v_gene: TRBV18; d_gene: .
CDR3aa: CASGLVIRDREWPDTQYF; CDR3nt: TGTGCTAGTGGTTTGGTAATTCGGGACAGGGAGTGGCCAGATACGCAGTATTTT; abundance: .; j_gene: TRBJ2-3; len: 18; v_gene: TRBV12-5; d_gene: TRBD1
CDR3aa: CASSHKKGNRLVDTQYF; CDR3nt: TGTGCCAGCAGCCACAAGAAGGGGAACAGGTTGGTCGATACGCAGTATTTT; abundance: .; j_gene: TRBJ2-3; len: 17; v_gene: TRBV14; d_gene: .
CDR3aa: CASSPRDYHVSGELFF; CDR3nt: TGTGCCAGCAGCCCCCGGGACTACCACGTCTCCGGGGAGCTGTTTTTT; abundance: .; j_gene: TRBJ2-2; len: 16; v_gene: TRBV11-2; d_gene: TRBD2
CDR3aa: CASSLGSRGQQFF; CDR3nt: TGTGCCAGCAGCTTAGGATCTCGGGGTCAGCAGTTCTTC; abundance: .; j_gene: TRBJ2-1; len: 13; v_gene: TRBV7-9; d_gene: .
CDR3aa: CASSIRQGGYGYTF; CDR3nt: TGTGCCAGCAGTATCAGACAGGGAGGCTATGGCTACACCTTC; abundance: .; j_gene: TRBJ1-2; len: 14; v_gene: TRBV9; d_gene: TRBD1
CDR3aa: CASSLRERSTDTQYF; CDR3nt: TGTGCCAGCAGCTTGCGGGAGCGAAGCACAGATACGCAGTATTTT; abundance: once; j_gene: TRBJ2-3; len: 15; v_gene: TRBV5-8; d_gene: .